This note documents a single TCR beta chain sequence. Antigen specificity is unknown. The record originates from a study of CD8+CD57+ T cells in acquired aplastic anemia. Study background: Sorted CD4+ and CD8+ cells yielded DNA averaging approximately 3.5 ug. Healthy donors gave 11 million or so reads on average for CD4+ cells. The study's findings and limits: Found in both controls and patients were around 31 CD8+ CDR3 sequences. CD8+ Simpson's diversity in patients was not significantly different from that in controls.

Template material for TCR beta VDJ and CDR3 profiling consisted of genomic DNA. One entry per CDR3 protein, called by TCRdb with MiXCR from the reads. Among some 42,000 distinct CDR3 sequences listed, approximately 71% were seen once. This TCR came from a human donor in good health, serving as a control. Material: sorted CD4+, CD8+, or CD8+CD57+ T cells (not recorded which) from PBMCs.

CDR3 loop: CASRLTAIYGYTF. As DNA, the CDR3 is TGTGCCAGCAGATTGACGGCGATCTATGGCTACACCTTC. This sequence joins TRBV2 and TRBJ1-2; D remains unclear. Trimming took off 6 bases at V and 4 bases at J, with 12 bases between the two ends. The CDR3 covers 13 residues. Germline loops: CDR1 SNHLY, CDR2 FYNNEI.